This TCR beta chain was identified during a study of OX40 agonist ivuxolimab in advanced cancers. This clone has a handful of counts. No antigen is known for it. Trimming left V 6 bases short and J 2 bases short, with 19 bases between. Germline V gene sequence: CDR1 KGHSH, CDR2 LQKENI. The CDR3 runs to 16 residues. Libraries were prepared by immunoSEQ multiplex PCR; TCRdb keeps only in-frame clonotypes and omits some of them. The sample has 69,000 or so clones; 85% are singletons. Study outcomes and limitations: The expanded peripheral T cells' antigen specificity was not determined.

This sequence was found in an adult with an advanced solid tumor such as melanoma, head and neck, liver or kidney cancer. Material: CD4+ or CD8+ T cells sorted from blood, obtained in a trial of the OX40 agonist ivuxolimab. V is TRBV18 and J is TRBJ2-5; unclear D gene. CDR3 sequence reads: CASSPTNGRPQETQYF. CDR3 nucleotides: TGTGCCAGCTCGCCGACCAACGGCAGGCCGCAAGAGACCCAGTACTTC.